This T cell receptor (beta chain) was retrieved from a study of OX40 agonist ivuxolimab in advanced cancers. Study outcomes and limitations: Low normalized T-cell clonal expansion was also seen in some nonresponders.

As regards this clone: The target antigen is unknown.

Measured with immunoSEQ multiplex PCR; TCRdb has only the in-frame clones, and not every one. The sample includes around 39,000 clones, about 87% of them seen just once. Germline V lookup: CDR1 SGHRS, CDR2 YFSETQ. The CDR3 totals 15 residues. The V and J ends lost 5 bases and 1 base respectively, with 12 bases between them. Sequences were derived from CD4+ or CD8+ T cells sorted from blood, sampled in a trial of the OX40 agonist ivuxolimab. The chain couples TRBV5-1 to TRBJ2-2, with D possibly being TRBD1 or TRBD2 (5 bases each). The TCR was taken from an adult with an advanced solid tumor such as melanoma, head and neck, liver or kidney cancer. This CDR3 reads CASSRDGLNTGELFF. As DNA, the CDR3 is TGCGCCAGCAGTAGGGACGGGTTGAACACCGGGGAGCTGTTTTTT.